The table lists the clone carrying this T cell receptor (beta chain) with many counts. Its antigen is still unknown. TCRdb itself ran the 5' RACE reads through MiXCR, one entry per CDR3 protein. This sample has 400,000 or so distinct CDR3 sequences, with about 28% found just once. The data are from a study of identical twins' blood T cells. Study outcomes and limitations: Environmental influences on twin similarity could not be excluded.

Sequences were obtained from PBMCs. The source is a woman aged 18 to 55 in good health.

CDR3 amino acids: CASSWTTASYGYTF. CDR3 DNA: TGTGCCAGCAGTTGGACAACAGCCTCCTATGGCTACACCTTC. The chain has TRBV12-3 or TRBV12-4 and TRBJ1-2; TRBD1 is a possible D gene (5 bases). The CDR3 totals 14 residues. V was clipped by 4 bases and J by 4 bases, with 13 bases between them.